This record looks at one T cell receptor beta chain sequence and its context. This clone was detected only a few times. Its antigen has not been determined. Within one base of it there is no much larger clone, and no base qualities were kept. The immunoSEQ Assay, a bias-controlled multiplex PCR, was used to amplify TCRbeta CDR3 regions from genomic DNA. Per the original workflow: Within the assay, amplification of reference gene primers was used to estimate how many nucleated cells each sample contained. To quantify the absolute abundance of each unique TCRbeta CDR3 rearrangement, sequence reads were collapsed and filtered. For each sample, productive Simpson clonality was calculated as the square root of Simpson's diversity index over productive rearrangements. TCRdb's version of the immuneACCESS table is confined to in-frame rearrangements and falls short of the full clone set. An unresolved V gene accounts for under half of the shortfall where checked; the remainder is of unknown origin. V and J calls and clone size follow that table, whereas D and trimming were derived from the DNA. This sample holds roughly 400,000 clones; about 89% were observed only once. About 0.86% of the sample goes to the ten largest clones.

The CDR3 goes from the cysteine to the phenylalanine over 13 residues. The kept DNA is CDR3 alone, 39 bases in frame from the first base. A distance of 15 bases separates the germline ends of V and J, which lose 3 bases and 6 bases respectively. From the germline V gene (reference sequence), CDR1 is DFQATT and CDR2 is SNEGSKA. In the prospective study, participants were 18 to 89 years old, resided in fewer than 25 geographic areas of the United States, and were enrolled through a virtual design. In the prospective study, cohorts were assigned on the basis of participant-reported clinical history obtained from a screening survey and a study questionnaire. Exposed participants had been in contact, within 2 weeks of entering the study, with a person who had a PCR-confirmed or clinician-diagnosed case of COVID-19. Each participant in the prospective study had whole blood, serum and a nasopharyngeal or oropharyngeal swab collected by mobile phlebotomists. Over a 2-month period, participants in the prospective study had the option of providing additional blood draws and questionnaires. Before DNA extraction, prospective study blood samples were shipped either frozen or at room temperature.

The data derive from a study of blood T cell repertoires in COVID-19 (dated by TCRdb to about 2020). With regard to the full study: Samples covering the acute and convalescent phases of COVID-19 were provided by collaborators in the United States, Italy and Spain. The prospective study material was composed of cDNA or gDNA derived from T cells, B-cell-depleted T cells, or PBMCs. Deeply sampled blood TCRbeta repertoires from subjects exposed to, actively infected with, or recovered from COVID-19 were included in the dataset. The repertoires were released in a freely available public database meant as a resource for research on the immune response to SARS-CoV-2. Samples came from the ongoing ImmuneRACE study (first 160 participants) plus 1,254 subjects from 6 global collaborators. Nearly every sample came with metadata listing a de-identified subject ID, COVID-19 status, age in years and sex. HLA class I and class II types, where available, came from metadata supplied by the sample provider rather than from assay-based typing. General conclusions and limits of the study: The quantity of clinical and demographic metadata differed by source and by participant and was supplied without curation.

The sequenced sample consisted of PBMCs or T cells enriched from blood (not recorded which). This TCR was recovered from a woman between 35 and 50 years old who had been exposed to COVID-19. The sequence joins TRBV20-1 to TRBJ2-7; a weak D assignment points to TRBD2 (6 bases agree). The sequenced DNA: TGCAGTGCTAGTCACGGGGGAGGTGTCGAGCAGTACTTC. This sequence encodes CSASHGGGVEQYF.